This entry concerns a single T cell receptor beta chain. V shed 6 bases and J 4 bases; nucleotides not matched to a gene: 11. CDR1 MGHRA and CDR2 YSYEKL come from the germline V gene. The CDR3 loop spans 16 amino acids. The sample is drawn from a study of blood T cell repertoires in COVID-19. Across the study: Some COVID-19 samples were acute and others convalescent; all came from the United States, Italy and Spain. T cells, B-cell-depleted T cells, or PBMCs provided the cDNA or gDNA that served as material.

Under the authors' procedure: Amplification with reference gene primers provided the estimates of nucleated cell counts. TCRdb keeps only in-frame clones here, not all; method: immunoSEQ multiplex PCR. Clone size and V and J calls were adopted from that table, with D and trimming inferred from the DNA. The table includes 80,000 to 95,000 clones, roughly 80% detected once. The rearrangement links TRBV4-1 to TRBJ2-2, with 7 positions matching TRBD1. The receptor was isolated from a man older than 75 with active or convalescent COVID-19. The source material was peripheral blood. This chain's CDR3 is CASSPRAPGGTGELFF. The CDR3 nucleotides are TGCGCCAGCAGTCCAAGAGCGCCAGGGGGCACCGGGGAGCTGTTTTTT.